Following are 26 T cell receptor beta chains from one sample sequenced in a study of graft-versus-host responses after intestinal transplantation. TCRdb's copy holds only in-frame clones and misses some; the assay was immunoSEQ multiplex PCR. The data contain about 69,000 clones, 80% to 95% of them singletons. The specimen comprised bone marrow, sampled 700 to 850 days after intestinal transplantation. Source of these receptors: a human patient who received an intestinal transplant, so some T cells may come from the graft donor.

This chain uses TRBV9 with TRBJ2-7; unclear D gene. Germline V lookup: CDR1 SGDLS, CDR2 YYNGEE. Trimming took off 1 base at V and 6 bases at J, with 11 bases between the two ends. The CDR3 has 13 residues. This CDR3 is CASSVFLGGEQYF. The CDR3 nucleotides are TGTGCCAGCAGCGTATTCCTGGGCGGCGAGCAGTACTTC.

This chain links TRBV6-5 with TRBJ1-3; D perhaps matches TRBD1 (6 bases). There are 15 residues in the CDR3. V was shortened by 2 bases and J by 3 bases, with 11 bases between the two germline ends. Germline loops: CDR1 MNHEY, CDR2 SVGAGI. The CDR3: CASSYGGGSGNTIYF. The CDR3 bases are TGTGCCAGCAGTTACGGAGGGGGAAGTGGAAACACCATATATTTT.

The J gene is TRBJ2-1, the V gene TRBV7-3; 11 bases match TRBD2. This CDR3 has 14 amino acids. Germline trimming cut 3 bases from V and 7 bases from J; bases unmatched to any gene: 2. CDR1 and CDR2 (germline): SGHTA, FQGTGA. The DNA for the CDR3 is TGTGCCAGCAGCTTCTCTAGCGGGAGGAATGAGCAGTTCTTC. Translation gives CASSFSSGRNEQFF.

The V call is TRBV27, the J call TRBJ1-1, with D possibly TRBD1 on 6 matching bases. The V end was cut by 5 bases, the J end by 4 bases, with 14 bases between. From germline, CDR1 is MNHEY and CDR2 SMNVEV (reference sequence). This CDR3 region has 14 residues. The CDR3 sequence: CASSPPEGGTEAFF. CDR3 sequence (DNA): TGTGCCAGCAGTCCCCCCGAAGGGGGCACTGAAGCTTTCTTT.

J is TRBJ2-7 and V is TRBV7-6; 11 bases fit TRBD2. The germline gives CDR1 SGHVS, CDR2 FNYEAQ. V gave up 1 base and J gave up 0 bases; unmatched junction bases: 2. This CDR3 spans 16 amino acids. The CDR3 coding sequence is TGTGCCAGCAGCTTAGAGACTAGCGGGAACTCCTACGAGCAGTACTTC. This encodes CASSLETSGNSYEQYF.

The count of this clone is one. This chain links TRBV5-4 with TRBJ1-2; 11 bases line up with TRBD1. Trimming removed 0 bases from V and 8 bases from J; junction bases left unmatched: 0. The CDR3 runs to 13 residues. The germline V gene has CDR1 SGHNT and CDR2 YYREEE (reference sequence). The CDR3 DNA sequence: TGTGCCAGCAGCTTGGGGACAGGGGGCGGCTACACCTTC. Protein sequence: CASSLGTGGGYTF.

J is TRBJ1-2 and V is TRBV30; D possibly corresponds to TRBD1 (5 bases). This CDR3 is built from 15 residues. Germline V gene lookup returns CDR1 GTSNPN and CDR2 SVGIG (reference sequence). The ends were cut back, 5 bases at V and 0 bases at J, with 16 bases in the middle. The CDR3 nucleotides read TGTGCCTGGCAAAAACGGGACGGGACTAACTATGGCTACACCTTC. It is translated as CAWQKRDGTNYGYTF. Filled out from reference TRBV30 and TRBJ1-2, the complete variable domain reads SQTIHQWPATLVQPVGSPLSLECTVEGTSNPNLYWYRQAAGRGLQLLFYSVGIGQISSEVPQNLSASRPQDRQFILSSKKLLLSDSGFYLCAWQKRDGTNYGYTFGSGTRLTVV.

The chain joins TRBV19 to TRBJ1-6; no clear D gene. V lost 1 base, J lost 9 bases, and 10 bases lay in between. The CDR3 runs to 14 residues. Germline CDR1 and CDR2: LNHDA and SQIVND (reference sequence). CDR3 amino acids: CASSIVPVLSPLHF. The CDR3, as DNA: TGTGCCAGTAGTATAGTGCCAGTTCTTTCACCCCTCCACTTT.

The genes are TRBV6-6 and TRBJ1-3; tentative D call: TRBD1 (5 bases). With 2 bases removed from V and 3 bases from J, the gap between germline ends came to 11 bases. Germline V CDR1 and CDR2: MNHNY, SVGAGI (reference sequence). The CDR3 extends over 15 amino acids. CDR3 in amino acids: CASSYGGFSGNTIYF. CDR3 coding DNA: TGTGCCAGCAGTTACGGGGGATTCAGTGGAAACACCATATATTTT.

The CDR3 loop is CASSYGSGVYEQYF. The CDR3, as DNA: TGTGCCAGCAGTTACGGCTCGGGAGTCTACGAGCAGTACTTC. The V gene is TRBV6-5, the J gene TRBJ2-7; D is perhaps TRBD2 (6 bases). Germline assignment: CDR1 MNHEY and CDR2 SVGAGI. The CDR3 spans 14 residues. V lost 2 bases and J 3 bases, leaving 11 bases between the germline ends.

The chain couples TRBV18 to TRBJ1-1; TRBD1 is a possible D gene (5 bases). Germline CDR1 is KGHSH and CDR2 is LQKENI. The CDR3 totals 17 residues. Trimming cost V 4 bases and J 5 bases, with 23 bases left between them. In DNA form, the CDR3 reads TGTGCCAGCTCACGCCTCGCGGCAGGGCGAGGAAGGACTGAAGCTTTCTTT. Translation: CASSRLAAGRGRTEAFF.

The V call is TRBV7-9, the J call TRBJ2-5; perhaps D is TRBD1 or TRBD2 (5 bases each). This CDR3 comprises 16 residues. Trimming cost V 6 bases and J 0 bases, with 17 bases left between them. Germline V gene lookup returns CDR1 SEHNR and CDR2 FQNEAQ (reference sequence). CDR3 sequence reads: CASSYAGTVYQETQYF. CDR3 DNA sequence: TGTGCCAGCAGTTATGCAGGGACCGTGTACCAAGAGACCCAGTACTTC.

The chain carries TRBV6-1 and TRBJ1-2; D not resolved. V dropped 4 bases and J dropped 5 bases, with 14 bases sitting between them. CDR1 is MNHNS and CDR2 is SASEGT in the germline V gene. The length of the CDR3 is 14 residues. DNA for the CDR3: TGTGCCAGCAGTGGTCTAGACATCCCGTATGGCTACACCTTC. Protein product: CASSGLDIPYGYTF.

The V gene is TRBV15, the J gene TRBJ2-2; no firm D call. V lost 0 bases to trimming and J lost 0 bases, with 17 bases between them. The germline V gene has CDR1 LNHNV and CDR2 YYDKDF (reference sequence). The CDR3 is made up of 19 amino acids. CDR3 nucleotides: TGTGCCACCAGCAGAGATCCTGCACCCCACGTCCCGAACACCGGGGAGCTGTTTTTT. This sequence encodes CATSRDPAPHVPNTGELFF. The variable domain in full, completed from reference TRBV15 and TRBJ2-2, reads DAMVIQNPRYQVTQFGKPVTLSCSQTLNHNVMYWYQQKSSQAPKLLFHYYDKDFNNEADTPDNFQSRRPNTSFCFLDIRSPGLGDTAMYLCATSRDPAPHVPNTGELFFGEGSRLTVL.

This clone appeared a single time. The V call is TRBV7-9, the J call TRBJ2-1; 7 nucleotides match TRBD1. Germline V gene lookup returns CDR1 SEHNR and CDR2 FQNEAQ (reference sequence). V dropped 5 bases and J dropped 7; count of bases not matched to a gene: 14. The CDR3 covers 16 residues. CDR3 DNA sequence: TGTGCCAGCAGCCTTAGCCAGGGGACCAGGGGGAATGAGCAGTTCTTC. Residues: CASSLSQGTRGNEQFF.

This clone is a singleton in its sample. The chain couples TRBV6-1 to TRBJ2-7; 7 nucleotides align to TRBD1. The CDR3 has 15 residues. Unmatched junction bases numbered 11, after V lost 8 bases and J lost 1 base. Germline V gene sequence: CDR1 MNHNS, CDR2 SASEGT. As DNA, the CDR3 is TGTGCCAGCCTCCTCCGGGACAGATTATCCTACGAGCAGTACTTC. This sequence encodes CASLLRDRLSYEQYF.

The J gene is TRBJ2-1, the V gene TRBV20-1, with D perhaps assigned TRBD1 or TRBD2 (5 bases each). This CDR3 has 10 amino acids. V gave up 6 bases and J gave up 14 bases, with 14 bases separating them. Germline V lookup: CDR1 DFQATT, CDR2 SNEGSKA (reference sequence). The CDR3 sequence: CSAEGDREFF. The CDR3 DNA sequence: TGCAGTGCCGAGGGAGACAGAGAGTTCTTC.

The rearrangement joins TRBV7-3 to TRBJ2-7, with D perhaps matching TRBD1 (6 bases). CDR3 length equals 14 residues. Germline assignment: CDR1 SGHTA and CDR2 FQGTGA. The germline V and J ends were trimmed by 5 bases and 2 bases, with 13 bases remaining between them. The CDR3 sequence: CASSPSGTTYEQYF. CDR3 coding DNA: TGTGCCAGCAGCCCGTCCGGGACAACCTACGAGCAGTACTTC.

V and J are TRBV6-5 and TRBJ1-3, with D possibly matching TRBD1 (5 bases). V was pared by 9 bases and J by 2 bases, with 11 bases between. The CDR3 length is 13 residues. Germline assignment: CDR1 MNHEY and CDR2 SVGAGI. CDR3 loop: CASGGGAGNTIYF. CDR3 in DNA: TGTGCCAGTGGGGGGGGAGCTGGAAACACCATATATTTT.

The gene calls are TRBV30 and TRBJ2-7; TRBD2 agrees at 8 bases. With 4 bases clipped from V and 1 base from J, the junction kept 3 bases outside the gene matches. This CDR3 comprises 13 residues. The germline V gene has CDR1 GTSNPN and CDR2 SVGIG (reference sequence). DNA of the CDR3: TGTGCCTGGACTAGCGGGCATTCCTACGAGCAGTACTTC. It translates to CAWTSGHSYEQYF.

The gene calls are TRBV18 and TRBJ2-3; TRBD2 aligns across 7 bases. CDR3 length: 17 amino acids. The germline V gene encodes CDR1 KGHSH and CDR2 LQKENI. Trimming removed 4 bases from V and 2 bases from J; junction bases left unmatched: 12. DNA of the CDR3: TGTGCCAGCTCACGCACCGGGGGTAGCGGGTCCACAGATACGCAGTATTTT. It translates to CASSRTGGSGSTDTQYF.

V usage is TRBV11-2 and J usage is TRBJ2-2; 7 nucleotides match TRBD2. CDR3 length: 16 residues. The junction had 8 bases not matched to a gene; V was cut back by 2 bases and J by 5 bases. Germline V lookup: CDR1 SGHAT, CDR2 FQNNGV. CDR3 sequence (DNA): TGTGCCAGCAGCTTAATGGCGGGAGAGTGGACCGGGGAGCTGTTTTTT. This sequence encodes CASSLMAGEWTGELFF.

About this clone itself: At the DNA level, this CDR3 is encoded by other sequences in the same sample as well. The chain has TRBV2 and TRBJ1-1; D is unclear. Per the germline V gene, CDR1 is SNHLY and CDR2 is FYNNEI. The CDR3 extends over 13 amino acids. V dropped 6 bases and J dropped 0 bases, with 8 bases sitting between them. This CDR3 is CASSPLLNTEAFF. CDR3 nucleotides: TGTGCCAGCAGCCCCCTGCTGAACACTGAAGCTTTCTTT.

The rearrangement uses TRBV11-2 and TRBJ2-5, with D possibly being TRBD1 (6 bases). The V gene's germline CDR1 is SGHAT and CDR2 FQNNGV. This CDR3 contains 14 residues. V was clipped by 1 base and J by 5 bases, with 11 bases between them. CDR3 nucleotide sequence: TGTGCCAGCAGCTTAGCTGGGGGCGCCGAGACCCAGTACTTC. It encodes CASSLAGGAETQYF.

CDR3 amino acids: CASSQPGQGHEQYF. CDR3 DNA: TGCGCCAGCAGCCAACCCGGACAGGGCCACGAGCAGTACTTC. The J gene is TRBJ2-7, the V gene TRBV4-1; 8 bases fit TRBD1. CDR3 length: 14 amino acids. Germline CDR1 reads MGHRA; CDR2 reads YSYEKL. J was trimmed by 5 bases and V by 2 bases; bases with no gene match: 5.

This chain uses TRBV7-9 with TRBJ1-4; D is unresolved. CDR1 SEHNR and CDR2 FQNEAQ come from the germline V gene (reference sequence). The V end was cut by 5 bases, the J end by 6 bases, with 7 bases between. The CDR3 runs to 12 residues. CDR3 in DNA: TGTGCCAGCAGCCAGGACTATGAAAAACTGTTTTTT. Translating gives CASSQDYEKLFF.